This TCR beta chain was recovered during a study of T cells in Graves' hyperthyroidism and ophthalmopathy. This clonotype was counted many times. Template material for amplifying TCR beta CDR3 regions consisted of RNA transcripts. Primed by the HTBI set, a first-round RT-PCR was run on the TCR CDR3. TCRdb re-called the multiplex PCR reads through MiXCR, storing one row per CDR3 protein. The table lists under 350,000 distinct CDR3 sequences, 15% to 20% of them singletons, with less than 65% in the top ten. The CDR3 length is 14 residues. Germline CDR1 is SQVTM and CDR2 is ANQGSEA. V lost 0 bases and J 6 bases, leaving 15 bases between the germline ends.

Source material: blood. J is TRBJ2-7 and V is TRBV29-1; D gene uncertain. The clonotype comes from a woman aged 45 to 65 with Graves' hyperthyroidism. In DNA form, the CDR3 reads TGCAGCGTTGAAGATCCCAGCAGGTCGGGCGAGCAGTACTTC. It translates to CSVEDPSRSGEQYF.